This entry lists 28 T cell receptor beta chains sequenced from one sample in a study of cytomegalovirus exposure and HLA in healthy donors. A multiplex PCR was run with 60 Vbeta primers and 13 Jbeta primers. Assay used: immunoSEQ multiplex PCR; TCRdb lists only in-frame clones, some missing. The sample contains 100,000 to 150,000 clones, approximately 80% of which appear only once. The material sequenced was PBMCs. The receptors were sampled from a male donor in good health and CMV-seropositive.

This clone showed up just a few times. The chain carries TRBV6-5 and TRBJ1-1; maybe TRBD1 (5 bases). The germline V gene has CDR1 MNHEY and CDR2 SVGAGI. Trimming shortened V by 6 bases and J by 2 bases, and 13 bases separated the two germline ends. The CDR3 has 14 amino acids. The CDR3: CASSVTGDNTEAFF. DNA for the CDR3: TGTGCCAGCAGCGTCACGGGGGACAACACTGAAGCTTTCTTT.

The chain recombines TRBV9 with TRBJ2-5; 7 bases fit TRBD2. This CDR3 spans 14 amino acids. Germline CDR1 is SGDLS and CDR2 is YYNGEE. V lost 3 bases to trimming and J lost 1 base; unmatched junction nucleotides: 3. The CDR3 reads CASSGSGFQETQYF. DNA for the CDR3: TGTGCCAGCAGCGGTAGCGGGTTCCAAGAGACCCAGTACTTC.

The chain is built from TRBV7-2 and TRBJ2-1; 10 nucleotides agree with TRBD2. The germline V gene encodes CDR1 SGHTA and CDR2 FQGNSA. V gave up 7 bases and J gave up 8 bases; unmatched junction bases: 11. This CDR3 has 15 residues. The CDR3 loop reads CASITGGLARYEQFF. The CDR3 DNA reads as TGTGCCAGCATTACCGGGGGACTAGCGCGGTATGAGCAGTTCTTC.

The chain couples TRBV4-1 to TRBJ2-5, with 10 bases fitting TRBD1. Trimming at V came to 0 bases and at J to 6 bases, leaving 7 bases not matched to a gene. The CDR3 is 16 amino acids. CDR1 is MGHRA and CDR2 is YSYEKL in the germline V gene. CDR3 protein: CASSQDWTGGTKTQYF. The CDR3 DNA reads TGCGCCAGCAGCCAAGATTGGACAGGGGGTACGAAGACCCAGTACTTC.

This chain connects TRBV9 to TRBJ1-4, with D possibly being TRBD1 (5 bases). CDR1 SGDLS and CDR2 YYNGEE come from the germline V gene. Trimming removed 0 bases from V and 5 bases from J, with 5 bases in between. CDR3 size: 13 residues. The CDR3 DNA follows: TGTGCCAGCAGCGTAGCAGGGAATGAAAAACTGTTTTTT. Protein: CASSVAGNEKLFF. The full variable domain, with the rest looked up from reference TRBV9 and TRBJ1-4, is DSGVTQTPKHLITATGQRVTLRCSPRSGDLSVYWYQQSLDQGLQFLIQYYNGEERAKGNILERFSAQQFPDLHSELNLSSLELGDSALYFCASSVAGNEKLFFGSGTQLSVL.

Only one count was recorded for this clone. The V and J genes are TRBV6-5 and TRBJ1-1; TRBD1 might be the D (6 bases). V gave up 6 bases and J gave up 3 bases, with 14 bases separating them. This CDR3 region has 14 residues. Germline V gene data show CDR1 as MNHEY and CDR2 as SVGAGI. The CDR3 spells CASRSGAGDTEAFF. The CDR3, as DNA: TGTGCCAGCAGGTCAGGGGCAGGGGACACTGAAGCTTTCTTT.

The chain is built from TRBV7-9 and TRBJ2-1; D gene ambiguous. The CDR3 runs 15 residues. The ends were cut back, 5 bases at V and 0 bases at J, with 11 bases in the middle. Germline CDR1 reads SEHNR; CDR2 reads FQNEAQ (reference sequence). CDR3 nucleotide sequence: TGTGCCAGCAGCCTAACGGAGAGCTCCTACAATGAGCAGTTCTTC. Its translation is CASSLTESSYNEQFF.

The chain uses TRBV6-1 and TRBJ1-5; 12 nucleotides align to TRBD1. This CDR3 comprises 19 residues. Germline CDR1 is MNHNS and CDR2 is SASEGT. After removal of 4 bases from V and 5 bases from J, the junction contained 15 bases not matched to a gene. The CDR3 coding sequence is TGTGCCAGCAGTGGCCCGCAGGGGGACAGGGGGCGCCCCGATCAGCCCCAGCATTTT. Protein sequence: CASSGPQGDRGRPDQPQHF.

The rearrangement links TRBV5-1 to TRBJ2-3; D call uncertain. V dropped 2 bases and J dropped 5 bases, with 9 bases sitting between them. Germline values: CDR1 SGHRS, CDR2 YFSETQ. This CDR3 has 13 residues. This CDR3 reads CASSLSGVDTQYF. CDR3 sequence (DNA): TGCGCCAGCAGCTTATCTGGAGTAGATACGCAGTATTTT.

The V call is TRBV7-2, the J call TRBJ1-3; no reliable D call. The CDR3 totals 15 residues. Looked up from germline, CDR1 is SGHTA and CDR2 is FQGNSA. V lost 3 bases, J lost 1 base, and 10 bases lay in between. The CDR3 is CASSFRRASGNTIYF. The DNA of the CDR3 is TGTGCCAGCAGCTTCAGGAGGGCATCTGGAAACACCATATATTTT.

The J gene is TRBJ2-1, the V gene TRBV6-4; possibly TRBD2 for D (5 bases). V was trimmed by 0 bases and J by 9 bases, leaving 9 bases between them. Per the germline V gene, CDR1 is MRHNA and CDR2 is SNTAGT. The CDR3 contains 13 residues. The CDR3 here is CASSDSTAGEQFF. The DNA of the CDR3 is TGTGCCAGCAGTGACTCGACTGCGGGTGAGCAGTTCTTC.

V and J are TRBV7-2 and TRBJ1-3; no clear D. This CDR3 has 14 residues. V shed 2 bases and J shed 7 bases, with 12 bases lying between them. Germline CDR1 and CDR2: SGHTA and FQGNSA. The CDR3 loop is CASSLRRGENTIYF. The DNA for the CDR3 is TGTGCCAGCAGCTTACGACGTGGAGAGAACACCATATATTTT. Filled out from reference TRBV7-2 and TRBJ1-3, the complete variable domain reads GAGVSQSPSNKVTEKGKDVELRCDPISGHTALYWYRQSLGQGLEFLIYFQGNSAPDKSGLPSDRFSAERTGGSVSTLTIQRTQQEDSAVYLCASSLRRGENTIYFGEGSWLTVV.

In DNA, the CDR3 is TGTGCCAGCAGTGAAAGGGCAGGGGGCAATAATTCACCCCTCCACTTT. Translating gives CASSERAGGNNSPLHF. The chain joins TRBV2 to TRBJ1-6, with 8 nucleotides matching TRBD1. The V gene's germline CDR1 is SNHLY and CDR2 FYNNEI. This CDR3 region has 16 residues. V lost 2 bases to trimming and J lost 5 bases; unmatched junction nucleotides: 5.

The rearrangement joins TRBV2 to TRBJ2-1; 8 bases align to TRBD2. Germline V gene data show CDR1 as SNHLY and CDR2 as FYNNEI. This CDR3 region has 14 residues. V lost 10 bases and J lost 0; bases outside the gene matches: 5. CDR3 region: CATKRGSSYNEQFF. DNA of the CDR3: TGTGCCACTAAGCGGGGGAGCTCCTACAATGAGCAGTTCTTC.

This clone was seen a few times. As DNA, the CDR3 is TGTGCCAGCAGGGTTCTAGGTCCCACAGATACGCAGTATTTT. Translating gives CASRVLGPTDTQYF. This rearrangement joins TRBV6-1 to TRBJ2-3; D not certain. CDR3 size: 14 residues. With 6 bases removed from V and 2 bases from J, the gap between germline ends came to 12 bases. Germline CDR1 and CDR2: MNHNS and SASEGT.

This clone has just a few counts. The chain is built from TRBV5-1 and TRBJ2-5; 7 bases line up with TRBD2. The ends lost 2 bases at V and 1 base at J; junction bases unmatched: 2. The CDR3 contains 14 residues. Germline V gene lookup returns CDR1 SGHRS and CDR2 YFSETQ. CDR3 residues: CASSLSGVQETQYF. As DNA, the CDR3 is TGCGCCAGCAGCTTAAGCGGGGTCCAAGAGACCCAGTACTTC.

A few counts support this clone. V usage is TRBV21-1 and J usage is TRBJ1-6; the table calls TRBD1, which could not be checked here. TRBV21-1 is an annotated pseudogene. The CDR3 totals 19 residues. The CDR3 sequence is CASSKRCRGLGTYNSPLHF. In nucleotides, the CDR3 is TGTGCCAGCAGCAAACGCTGCAGGGGGCTCGGTACGTATAATTCACCCCTCCACTTT.

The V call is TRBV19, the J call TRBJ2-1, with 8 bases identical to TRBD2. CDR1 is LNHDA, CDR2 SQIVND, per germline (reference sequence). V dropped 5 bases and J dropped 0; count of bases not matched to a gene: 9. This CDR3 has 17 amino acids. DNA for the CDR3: TGTGCCAGTAGTGCGGTACTAGCGGAGCCCTCCTACAATGAGCAGTTCTTC. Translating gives CASSAVLAEPSYNEQFF.

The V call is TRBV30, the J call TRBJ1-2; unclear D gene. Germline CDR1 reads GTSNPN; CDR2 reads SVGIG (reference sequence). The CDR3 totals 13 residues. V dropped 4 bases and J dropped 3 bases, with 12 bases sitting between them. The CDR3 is CAWTLKLDYGYTF. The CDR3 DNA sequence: TGTGCCTGGACCCTAAAGCTTGACTATGGCTACACCTTC.

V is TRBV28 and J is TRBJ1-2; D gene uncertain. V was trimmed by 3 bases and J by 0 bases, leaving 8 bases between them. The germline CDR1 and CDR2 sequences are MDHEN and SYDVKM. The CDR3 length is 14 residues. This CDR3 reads CASSLNGPNYGYTF. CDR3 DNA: TGTGCCAGCAGTTTGAATGGGCCTAACTATGGCTACACCTTC.

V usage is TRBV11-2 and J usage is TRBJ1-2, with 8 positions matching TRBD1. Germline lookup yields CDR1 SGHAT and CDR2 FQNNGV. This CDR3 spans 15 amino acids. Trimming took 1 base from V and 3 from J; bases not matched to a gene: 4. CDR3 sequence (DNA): TGTGCCAGCAGCTTAGTAGGGACAGGCGACTATGGCTACACCTTC. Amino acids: CASSLVGTGDYGYTF.

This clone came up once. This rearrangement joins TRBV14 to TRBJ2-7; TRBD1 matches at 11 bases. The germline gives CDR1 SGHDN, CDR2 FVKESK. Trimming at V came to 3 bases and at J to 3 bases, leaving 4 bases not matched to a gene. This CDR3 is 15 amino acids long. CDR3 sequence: CASSHGGTGGYEQYF. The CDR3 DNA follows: TGTGCCAGCAGCCACGGCGGGACAGGGGGCTACGAGCAGTACTTC.

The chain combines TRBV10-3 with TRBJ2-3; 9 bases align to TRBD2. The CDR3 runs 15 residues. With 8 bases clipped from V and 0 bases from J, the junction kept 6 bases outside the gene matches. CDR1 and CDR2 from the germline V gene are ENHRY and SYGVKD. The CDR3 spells CAIGASGVSTDTQYF. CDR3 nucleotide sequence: TGTGCCATCGGTGCTAGCGGGGTCAGCACAGATACGCAGTATTTT.

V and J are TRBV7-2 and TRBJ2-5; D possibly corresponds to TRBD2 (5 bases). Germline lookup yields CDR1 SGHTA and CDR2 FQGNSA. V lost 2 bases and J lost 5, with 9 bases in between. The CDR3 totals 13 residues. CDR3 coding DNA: TGTGCCAGCAGCTTATTAGCGTCGGAGACCCAGTACTTC. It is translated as CASSLLASETQYF.

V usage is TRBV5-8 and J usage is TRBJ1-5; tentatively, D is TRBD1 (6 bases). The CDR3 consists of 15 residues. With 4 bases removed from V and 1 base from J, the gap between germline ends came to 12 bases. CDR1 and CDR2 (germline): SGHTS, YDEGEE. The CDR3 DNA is TGTGCCAGCAGCCGGACCCAGGGGAGCAATCAGCCCCAGCATTTT. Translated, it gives CASSRTQGSNQPQHF.

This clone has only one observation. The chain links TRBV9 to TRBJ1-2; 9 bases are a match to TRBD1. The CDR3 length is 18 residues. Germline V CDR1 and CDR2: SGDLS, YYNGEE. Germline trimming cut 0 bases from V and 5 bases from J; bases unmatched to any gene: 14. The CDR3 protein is CASSVGTGGFGGYYGYTF. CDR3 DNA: TGTGCCAGCAGCGTAGGTACAGGGGGCTTTGGCGGTTATTATGGCTACACCTTC.

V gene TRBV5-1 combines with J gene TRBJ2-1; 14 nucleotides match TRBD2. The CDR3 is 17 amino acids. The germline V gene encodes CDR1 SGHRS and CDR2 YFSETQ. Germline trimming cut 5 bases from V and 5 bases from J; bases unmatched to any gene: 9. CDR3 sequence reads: CASRTRLAGGRNNEQFF. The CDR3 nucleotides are TGCGCCAGCAGAACCCGACTAGCGGGGGGGCGGAACAATGAGCAGTTCTTC.

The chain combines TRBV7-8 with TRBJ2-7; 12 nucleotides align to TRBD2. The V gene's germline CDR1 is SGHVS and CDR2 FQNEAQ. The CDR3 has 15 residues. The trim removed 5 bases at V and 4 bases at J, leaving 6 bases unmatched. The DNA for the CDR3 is TGTGCCAGCAGCCGAACCGGACTAGCGGGATACGAGCAGTACTTC. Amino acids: CASSRTGLAGYEQYF.